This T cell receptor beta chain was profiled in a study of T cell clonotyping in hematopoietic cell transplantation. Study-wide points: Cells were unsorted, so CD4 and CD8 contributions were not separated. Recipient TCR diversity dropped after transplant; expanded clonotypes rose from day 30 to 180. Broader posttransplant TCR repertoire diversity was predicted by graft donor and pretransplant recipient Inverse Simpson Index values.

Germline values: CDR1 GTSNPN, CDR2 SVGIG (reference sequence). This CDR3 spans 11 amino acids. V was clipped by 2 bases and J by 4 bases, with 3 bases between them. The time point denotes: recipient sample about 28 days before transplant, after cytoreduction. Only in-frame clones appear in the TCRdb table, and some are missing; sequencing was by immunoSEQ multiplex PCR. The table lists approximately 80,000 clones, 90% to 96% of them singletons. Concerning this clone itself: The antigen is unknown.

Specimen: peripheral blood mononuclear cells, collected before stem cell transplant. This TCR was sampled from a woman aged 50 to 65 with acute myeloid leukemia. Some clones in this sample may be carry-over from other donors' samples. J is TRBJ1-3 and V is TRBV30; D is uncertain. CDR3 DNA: TGTGCCTGGAGTCTGGGAAACACCATATATTTT. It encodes CAWSLGNTIYF.